This TCR beta chain came from a study of cytotoxic CD8 clonotypes in ibrutinib-treated CLL. Findings and limits, study-wide: Elevated clonality accompanied ibrutinib response, with a return toward baseline values at progression. In comparison with age-matched healthy donors, baseline clonality was higher and tracked circulating CD8+ T-cell counts. With treatment, public clonotypes, which were uncommon, either contracted or remained stable.

Germline V lookup: CDR1 SGHRS, CDR2 YFSETQ. Trimming took off 2 bases at V and 5 bases at J, with 17 bases between the two ends. This CDR3 spans 15 amino acids. The table lists this clone with a few counts. Its cognate antigen is unknown. Target depth was 1 in 200,000 to 1 in 1 million T cells, about 10x per clonotype. Using immunoSEQ multiplex PCR, the repertoire was profiled, and TCRdb retains in-frame clones only, with some absent. This sample has fewer than 400,000 clones; roughly 67% occur once, and the top ten carry roughly 6%. The chain employs TRBV5-1 and TRBJ2-7; D might be TRBD1 or TRBD2, each matching 5 bases. This clonotype originated in a human donor with chronic lymphocytic leukemia. Sequencing was performed on PBMCs, taken after 36 months of ibrutinib treatment. Here the CDR3 DNA reads TGCGCCAGCAGCTTCATCGGGGCCCCAGTGGACGAGCAGTACTTC. Residues: CASSFIGAPVDEQYF.